This entry lists 3 T cell receptor beta chains sequenced from one sample in a study of long-term antiretroviral therapy in people with HIV (dated by TCRdb to between 2020 and 2023). The immunoSEQ hsTCRB v3.0 assay was used at survey level resolution to sequence the TRB variable region. As stored in TCRdb, this immuneACCESS dataset retains in-frame rearrangements with V and J assigned. A fraction of the clones does not appear; measured against another copy, unresolved V genes explain less than half of the discrepancy, and the remainder lacks a known reason. This sample lists 15,000 to 20,000 clones; over 60% were detected once. The ten largest clones take up 14% of the sample. The input for sequencing was unsorted PBMCs, taken 2.9 years after starting antiretroviral therapy. These receptor sequences come from a woman in her 30s with HIV.

The rearrangement uses TRBV5-1 and TRBJ2-3, with 10 bases aligning to TRBD1. Germline V gene lookup returns CDR1 SGHRS and CDR2 YFSETQ. After removal of 0 bases from V and 6 bases from J, the junction contained 4 bases not matched to a gene. This CDR3 is 15 amino acids long. The CDR3 DNA reads TGCGCCAGCAGCTTGGGACAGGGGGCTGGTGATACGCAGTATTTT. Protein: CASSLGQGAGDTQYF. Based on the CDR3 plus reference TRBV5-1 and TRBJ2-3, the full variable domain is KAGVTQTPRYLIKTRGQQVTLSCSPISGHRSVSWYQQTPGQGLQFLFEYFSETQRNKGNFPGRFSGRQFSNSRSEMNVSTLELGDSALYLCASSLGQGAGDTQYFGPGTRLTVL.

The V gene is TRBV6-1, the J gene TRBJ2-3, with 9 bases identical to TRBD1. This CDR3 has 14 residues. CDR1 MNHNS and CDR2 SASEGT come from the germline V gene. V lost 7 bases and J lost 1; bases outside the gene matches: 3. The CDR3 sequence is CASTRQGGTDTQYF. CDR3 in DNA: TGTGCCAGCACTCGACAGGGGGGCACAGATACGCAGTATTTT.

This rearrangement joins TRBV11-3 to TRBJ2-2; D might be TRBD2 (5 bases). This CDR3 contains 14 residues. Trimming took 5 bases from V and 6 from J, leaving 13 bases between them. CDR1 is SGHNT, CDR2 YENEEA, per germline. CDR3 amino acids: CASSQAYGAGELFF. In nucleotides, the CDR3 is TGTGCCAGCAGCCAGGCCTACGGGGCCGGGGAGCTGTTTTTT.